Shown below are 10 T cell receptor beta chains from a single sample sequenced in a study of control samples from healthy donors and cancer patients. The table came from immunoSEQ multiplex PCR; TCRdb's copy has only in-frame clones and leaves some out. The profile shows about 100,000 clones, approximately 86% of them singletons. Sample: blood. The source of these receptors is a man under 40 in good health.

This clone was detected a few times. The rearrangement links TRBV27 to TRBJ2-7, with a possible D match to TRBD2 (6 bases). The CDR3 has 16 amino acids. Trimming pared 4 bases from V and 4 bases from J, leaving 20 bases between. The V gene's germline CDR1 is MNHEY and CDR2 SMNVEV (reference sequence). DNA of the CDR3: TGTGCCAGCAGTTGGGGGTCACGTAGCGGTTATTACGAGCAGTACTTC. As protein: CASSWGSRSGYYEQYF.

The V gene is TRBV24-1, the J gene TRBJ2-5; 10 positions match TRBD1. CDR3 size: 15 residues. J lost 5 bases, V lost 4 bases, and 6 bases had no gene match. Germline-derived CDR1 and CDR2 are KGHDR and SFDVKD. CDR3 in amino acids: CATSDRDRGVETQYF. Written as DNA, the CDR3 is TGTGCCACCAGTGACCGGGACAGGGGCGTTGAGACCCAGTACTTC.

The CDR3 DNA sequence: TGTGCCAGCAGCAGCGACAGGGGCTATGGCTACACCTTC. It translates to CASSSDRGYGYTF. J is TRBJ1-2 and V is TRBV7-3; 8 bases map to TRBD1. CDR3 length: 13 amino acids. Germline lookup yields CDR1 SGHTA and CDR2 FQGTGA. The ends lost 5 bases at V and 4 bases at J; junction bases unmatched: 3.

The genes are TRBV4-3 and TRBJ2-7; D uncertain. V lost 1 base, J lost 0 bases, and 10 bases lay in between. Per germline, CDR1 LGHNA and CDR2 YSLEER. CDR3 length: 15 residues. This chain's CDR3 is CASSQGAYGSYEQYF. The CDR3 DNA is TGCGCCAGCAGCCAAGGTGCGTACGGCTCCTACGAGCAGTACTTC.

This clone appeared a few times. V gene TRBV6-5 combines with J gene TRBJ2-7; 8 positions match TRBD1. The CDR3 runs 15 residues. V lost 2 bases to trimming and J lost 1 base; unmatched junction nucleotides: 4. Germline V gene lookup returns CDR1 MNHEY and CDR2 SVGAGI. CDR3 nucleotide sequence: TGTGCCAGCAGTTACCAAGGACAGGGTTCCTACGAGCAGTACTTC. Translated, it gives CASSYQGQGSYEQYF.

This clone was recorded a few times. The J gene is TRBJ1-4, the V gene TRBV19; 11 bases are a match to TRBD1. Germline V gives CDR1 LNHDA, CDR2 SQIVND (reference sequence). J was trimmed by 6 bases and V by 4 bases; bases with no gene match: 7. This CDR3 has 16 amino acids. CDR3 region: CASSKRPGQGDEKLFF. CDR3 DNA sequence: TGTGCCAGTAGTAAGCGACCGGGACAGGGGGATGAAAAACTGTTTTTT.

This sequence joins TRBV12-3 or TRBV12-4 and TRBJ2-7; D remains unclear. CDR3 length: 11 amino acids. Trimming cost V 5 bases and J 5 bases, with 7 bases left between them. In DNA, the CDR3 is TGTGCCAGCAGTCATTCACACGAGCAGTACTTC. Amino acids: CASSHSHEQYF.

The sample holds one count of this clone. The CDR3 DNA reads TGTGCCAGCAGCTCCCGGACAGCTACCTACAATGAGCAGTTCTTC. Its translation is CASSSRTATYNEQFF. The J gene is TRBJ2-1, the V gene TRBV11-1, with D tentatively TRBD1 (6 bases). The ends were cut back, 4 bases at V and 2 bases at J, with 12 bases in the middle. Germline V gene lookup returns CDR1 SGHAT and CDR2 FQDESV (reference sequence). The CDR3 contains 15 residues.

The chain combines TRBV12-5 with TRBJ2-5; TRBD1 matches 8 bases. The CDR3 extends over 16 amino acids. Germline CDR1 reads LGHNT; CDR2 reads FRNRAP. With V trimmed by 1 base and J by 2 bases, 6 bases remained unmatched. The CDR3 region is CASGLGRGPGQETQYF. Here the CDR3 DNA reads TGTGCTAGTGGTTTGGGCAGGGGGCCGGGGCAAGAGACCCAGTACTTC.

This sequence joins TRBV3-1 (or the pseudogene TRBV3-2) and TRBJ2-3, with 7 bases matching TRBD2. CDR1 and CDR2 (germline): LGHDT, YNNKEL (reference sequence). This CDR3 spans 15 amino acids. The trim removed 8 bases at V and 4 bases at J, leaving 12 bases unmatched. CDR3 nucleotides: TGTGCCAGCGCCAGGACCAGCGGGAAACCAGATACGCAGTATTTT. Translating it yields CASARTSGKPDTQYF.